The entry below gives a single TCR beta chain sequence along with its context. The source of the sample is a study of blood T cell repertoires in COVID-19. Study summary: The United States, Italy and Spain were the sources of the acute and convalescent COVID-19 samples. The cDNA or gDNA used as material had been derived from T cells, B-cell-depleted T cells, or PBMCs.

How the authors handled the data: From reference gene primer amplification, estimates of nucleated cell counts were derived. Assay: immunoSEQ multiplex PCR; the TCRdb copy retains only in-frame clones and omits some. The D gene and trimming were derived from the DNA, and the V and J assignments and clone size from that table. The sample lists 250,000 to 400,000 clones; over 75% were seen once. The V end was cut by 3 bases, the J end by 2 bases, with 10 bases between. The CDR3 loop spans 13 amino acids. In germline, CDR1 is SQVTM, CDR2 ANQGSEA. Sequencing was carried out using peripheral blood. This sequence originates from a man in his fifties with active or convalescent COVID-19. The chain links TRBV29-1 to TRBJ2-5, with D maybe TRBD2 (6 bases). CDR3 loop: CSVDTTSQETQYF. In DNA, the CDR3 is TGCAGCGTTGATACGACTAGTCAAGAGACCCAGTACTTC.